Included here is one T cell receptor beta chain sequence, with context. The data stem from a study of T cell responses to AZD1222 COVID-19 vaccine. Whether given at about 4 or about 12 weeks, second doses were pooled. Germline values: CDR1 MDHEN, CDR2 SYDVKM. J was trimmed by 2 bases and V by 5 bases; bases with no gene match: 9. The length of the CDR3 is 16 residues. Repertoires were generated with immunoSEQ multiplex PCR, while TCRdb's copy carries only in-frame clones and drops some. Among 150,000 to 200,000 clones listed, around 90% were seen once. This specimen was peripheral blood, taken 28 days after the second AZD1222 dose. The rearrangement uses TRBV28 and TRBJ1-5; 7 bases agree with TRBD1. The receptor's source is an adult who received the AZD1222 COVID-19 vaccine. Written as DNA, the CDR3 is TGTGCCAGCAGTCTTGGGACAGCTCCTGGCAATCAGCCCCAGCATTTT. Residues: CASSLGTAPGNQPQHF.